This T cell receptor (beta chain) was captured in a study of CD8 T cells in ankylosing spondylitis. Molecular-barcoded quantitative 5'-RACE produced these TCR beta libraries. TCRdb reanalysed the 5' RACE reads using MiXCR and keeps one entry per CDR3 protein. The sample contains almost 250,000 distinct CDR3 sequences, approximately 30% of which appear only once. Comments on this clonotype: What it binds is unknown.

Points from the study as a whole: Made up of 7 to 9 highly homologous variants, a TCR beta motif appeared characteristic of ankylosing spondylitis blood. Certain motif variants had earlier appeared in reactive arthritis synovial fluid and blood. Enrichment of disease-linked clones was reportedly significant in matched ankylosing spondylitis synovial fluid.

The ends lost 3 bases at V and 8 bases at J; junction bases unmatched: 3. CDR1 is SEHNR and CDR2 is FQNEAQ in the germline V gene (reference sequence). The CDR3 consists of 15 residues. The chain joins TRBV7-9 to TRBJ2-1, with 14 bases matching TRBD2. The source material was blood, either unsorted or a sorted T cell fraction (not recorded which). The clonotype originates from a male donor with ankylosing spondylitis or in good health (not recorded which). Written as DNA, the CDR3 is TGTGCCAGCAGCTTTCGGACTAGCGGGGGGCATGAGCAGTTCTTC. Residues: CASSFRTSGGHEQFF.